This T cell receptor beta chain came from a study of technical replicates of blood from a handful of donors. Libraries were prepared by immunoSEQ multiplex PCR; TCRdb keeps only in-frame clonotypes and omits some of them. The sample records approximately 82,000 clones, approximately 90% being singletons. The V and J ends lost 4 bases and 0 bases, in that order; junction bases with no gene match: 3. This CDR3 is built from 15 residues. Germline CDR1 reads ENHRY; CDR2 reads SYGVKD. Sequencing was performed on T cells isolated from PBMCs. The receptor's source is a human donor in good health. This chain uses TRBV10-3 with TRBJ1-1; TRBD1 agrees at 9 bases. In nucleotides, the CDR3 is TGTGCCATCAGTGTGGGACAGGGACTGAACACTGAAGCTTTCTTT. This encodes CAISVGQGLNTEAFF.